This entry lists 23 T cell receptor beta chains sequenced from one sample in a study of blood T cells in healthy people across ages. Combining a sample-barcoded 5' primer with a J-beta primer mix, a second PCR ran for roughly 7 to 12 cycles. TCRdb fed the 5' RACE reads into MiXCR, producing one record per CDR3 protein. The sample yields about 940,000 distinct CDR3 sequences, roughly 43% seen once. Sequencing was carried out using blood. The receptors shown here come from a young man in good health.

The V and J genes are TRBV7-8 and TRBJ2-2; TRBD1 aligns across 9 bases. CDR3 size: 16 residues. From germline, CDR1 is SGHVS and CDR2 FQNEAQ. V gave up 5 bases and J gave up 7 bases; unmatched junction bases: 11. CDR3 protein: CASSPSGTGRGGELFF. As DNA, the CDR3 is TGTGCCAGCAGCCCATCCGGGACAGGGCGTGGCGGGGAGCTGTTTTTT.

The CDR3 coding sequence is TGTGCCAACAGCCTTCCCTCGACCTACGAGCAGTACTTC. Amino acid sequence: CANSLPSTYEQYF. The V gene is TRBV28, the J gene TRBJ2-7, with D unclear. Germline V gene sequence: CDR1 MDHEN, CDR2 SYDVKM. The V end lost 10 bases, the J end lost 2 bases, and 15 bases lay between the germline ends. The CDR3 contains 13 residues.

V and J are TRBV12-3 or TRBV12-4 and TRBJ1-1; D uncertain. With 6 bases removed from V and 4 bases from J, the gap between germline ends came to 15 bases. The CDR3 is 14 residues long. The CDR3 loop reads CASSSPWAGTEAFF. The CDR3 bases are TGTGCCAGCAGCTCTCCCTGGGCGGGCACTGAAGCTTTCTTT.

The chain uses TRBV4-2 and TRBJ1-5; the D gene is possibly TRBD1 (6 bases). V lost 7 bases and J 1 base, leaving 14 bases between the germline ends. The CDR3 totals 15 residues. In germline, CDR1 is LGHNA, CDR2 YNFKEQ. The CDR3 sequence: CASTEGGPSNQPQHF. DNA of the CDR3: TGTGCCAGCACCGAAGGGGGTCCAAGCAATCAGCCCCAGCATTTT.

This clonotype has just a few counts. The CDR3, as DNA: TGTGCCAGCAGCTTACGAGCGGTCTACGAGCAGTACTTC. Translation gives CASSLRAVYEQYF. The chain combines TRBV7-2 with TRBJ2-7; D is possibly TRBD2 (5 bases). Looked up from germline, CDR1 is SGHTA and CDR2 is FQGNSA. V lost 2 bases and J lost 3, with 8 bases in between. The CDR3 totals 13 residues.

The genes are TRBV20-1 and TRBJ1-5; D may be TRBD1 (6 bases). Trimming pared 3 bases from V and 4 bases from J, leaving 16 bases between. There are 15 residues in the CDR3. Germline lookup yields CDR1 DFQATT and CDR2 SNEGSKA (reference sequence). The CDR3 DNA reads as TGCAGTGCTAGTTCGGAAGGGGGACGTAATCAGCCCCAGCATTTT. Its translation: CSASSEGGRNQPQHF.

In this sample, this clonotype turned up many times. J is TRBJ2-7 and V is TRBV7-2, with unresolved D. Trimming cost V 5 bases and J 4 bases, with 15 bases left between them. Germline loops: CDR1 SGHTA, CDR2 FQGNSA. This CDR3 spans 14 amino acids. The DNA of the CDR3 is TGTGCCAGCAGCCAACCCCCACATCTGTACGAGCAGTACTTC. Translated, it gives CASSQPPHLYEQYF.

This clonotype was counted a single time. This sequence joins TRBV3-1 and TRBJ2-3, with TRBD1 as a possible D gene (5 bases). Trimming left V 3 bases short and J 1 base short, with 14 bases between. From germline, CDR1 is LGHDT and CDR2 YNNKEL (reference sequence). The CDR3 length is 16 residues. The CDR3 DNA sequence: TGTGCCAGCAGCCAGCCTAGACAGCTTCGCACAGATACGCAGTATTTT. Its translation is CASSQPRQLRTDTQYF.

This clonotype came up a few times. The CDR3 is CASSQVGTVSYEQYF. DNA for the CDR3: TGTGCCAGCAGCCAAGTCGGGACAGTCTCCTACGAGCAGTACTTC. The rearrangement uses TRBV14 and TRBJ2-7, with TRBD1 matching 7 bases. The V and J ends lost 1 base and 0 bases, in that order; junction bases with no gene match: 3. In germline, CDR1 is SGHDN, CDR2 FVKESK. The CDR3 is made up of 15 amino acids.

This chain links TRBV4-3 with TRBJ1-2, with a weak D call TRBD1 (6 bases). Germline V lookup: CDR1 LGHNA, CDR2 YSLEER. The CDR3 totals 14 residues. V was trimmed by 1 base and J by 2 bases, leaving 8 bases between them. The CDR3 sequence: CASSQAQGNYGYTF. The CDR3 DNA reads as TGCGCCAGCAGCCAAGCACAGGGCAACTATGGCTACACCTTC.

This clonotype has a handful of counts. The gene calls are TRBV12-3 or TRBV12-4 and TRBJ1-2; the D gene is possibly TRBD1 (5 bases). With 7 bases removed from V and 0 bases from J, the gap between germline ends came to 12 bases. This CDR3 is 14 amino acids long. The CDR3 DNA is TGTGCCAGCAAGGGGCAGCTGGCTAACTATGGCTACACCTTC. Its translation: CASKGQLANYGYTF.

The CDR3 loop reads CSARMRGASGTTSQETQYF. In nucleotides, the CDR3 is TGCAGTGCCCGGATGCGAGGGGCTAGCGGGACAACCTCCCAAGAGACCCAGTACTTC. The chain joins TRBV20-1 to TRBJ2-5; 9 bases fit TRBD2. The CDR3 sequence is 19 residues long. Per the germline V gene, CDR1 is DFQATT and CDR2 is SNEGSKA (reference sequence). V was pared by 6 bases and J by 1 base, with 21 bases of the junction left unmatched.

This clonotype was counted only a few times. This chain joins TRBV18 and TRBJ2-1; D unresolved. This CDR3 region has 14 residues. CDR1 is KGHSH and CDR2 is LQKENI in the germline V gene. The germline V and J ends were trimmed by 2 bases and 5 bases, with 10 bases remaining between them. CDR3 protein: CASSPVRENNEQFF. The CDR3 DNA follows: TGTGCCAGCTCACCAGTAAGAGAGAACAATGAGCAGTTCTTC.

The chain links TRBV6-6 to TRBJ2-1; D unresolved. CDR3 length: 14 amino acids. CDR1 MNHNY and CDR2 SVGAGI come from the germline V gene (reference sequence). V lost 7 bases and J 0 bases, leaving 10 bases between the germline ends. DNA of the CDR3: TGTGCCAGCATGAAGTTTTCCTCCTACAATGAGCAGTTCTTC. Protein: CASMKFSSYNEQFF.

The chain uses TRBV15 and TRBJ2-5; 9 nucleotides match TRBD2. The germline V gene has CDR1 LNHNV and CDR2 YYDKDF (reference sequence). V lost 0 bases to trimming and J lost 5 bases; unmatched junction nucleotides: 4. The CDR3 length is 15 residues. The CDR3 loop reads CATSRDSSGVETQYF. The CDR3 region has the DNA TGTGCCACCAGCAGAGATTCTAGCGGGGTTGAGACCCAGTACTTC.

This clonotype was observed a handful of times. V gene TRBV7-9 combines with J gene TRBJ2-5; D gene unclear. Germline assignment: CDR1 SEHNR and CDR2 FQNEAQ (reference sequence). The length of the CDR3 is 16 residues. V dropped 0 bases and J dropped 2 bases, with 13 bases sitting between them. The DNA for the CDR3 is TGTGCCAGCAGCTTAGCCTTTGGGAATTCACAAGAGACCCAGTACTTC. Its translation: CASSLAFGNSQETQYF.

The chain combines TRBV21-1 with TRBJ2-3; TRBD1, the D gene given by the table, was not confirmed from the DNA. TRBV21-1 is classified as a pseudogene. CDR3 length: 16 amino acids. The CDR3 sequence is CASSPEGTSNTDTQYF. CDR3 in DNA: TGTGCCAGCAGCCCCGAGGGGACGTCAAACACAGATACGCAGTATTTT.

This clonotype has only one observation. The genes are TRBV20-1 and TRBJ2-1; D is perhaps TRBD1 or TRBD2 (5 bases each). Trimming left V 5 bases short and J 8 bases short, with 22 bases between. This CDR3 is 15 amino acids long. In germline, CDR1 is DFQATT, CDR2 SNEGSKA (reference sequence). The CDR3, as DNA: TGCAGTGCTCAAAGAGGGGCCTCAAAGTCGGATGAGCAGTTCTTC. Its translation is CSAQRGASKSDEQFF.

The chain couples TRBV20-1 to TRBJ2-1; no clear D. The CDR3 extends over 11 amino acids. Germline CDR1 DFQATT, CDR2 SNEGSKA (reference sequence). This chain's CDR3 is CSPRQDNEQFF. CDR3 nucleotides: TGCAGCCCAAGGCAGGACAATGAGCAGTTCTTC.

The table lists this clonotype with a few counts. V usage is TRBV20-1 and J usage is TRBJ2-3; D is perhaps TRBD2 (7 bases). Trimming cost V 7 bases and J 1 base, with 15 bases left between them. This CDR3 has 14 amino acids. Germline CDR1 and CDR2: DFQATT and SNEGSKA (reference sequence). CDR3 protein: CSVRRGGGTDTQYF. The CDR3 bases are TGCAGTGTTCGAAGGGGGGGAGGCACAGATACGCAGTATTTT.

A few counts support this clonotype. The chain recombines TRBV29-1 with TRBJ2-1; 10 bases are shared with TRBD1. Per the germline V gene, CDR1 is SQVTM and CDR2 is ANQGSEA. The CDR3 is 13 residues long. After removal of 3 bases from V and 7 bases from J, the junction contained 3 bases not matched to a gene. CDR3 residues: CSVEGQGLNEQFF. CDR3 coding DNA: TGCAGCGTTGAGGGACAGGGGCTGAATGAGCAGTTCTTC.

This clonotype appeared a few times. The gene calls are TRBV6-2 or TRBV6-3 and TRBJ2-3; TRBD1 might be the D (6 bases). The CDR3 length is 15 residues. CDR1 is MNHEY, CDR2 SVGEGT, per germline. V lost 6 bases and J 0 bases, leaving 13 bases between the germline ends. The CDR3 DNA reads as TGTGCCAGCAGGAGGACAGTTCCTAGCACAGATACGCAGTATTTT. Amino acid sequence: CASRRTVPSTDTQYF.

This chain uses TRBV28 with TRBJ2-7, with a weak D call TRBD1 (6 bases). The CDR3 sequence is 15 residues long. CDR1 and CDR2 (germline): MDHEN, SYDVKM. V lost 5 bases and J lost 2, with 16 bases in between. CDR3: CASSMTRDIAYEQYF. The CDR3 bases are TGTGCCAGCAGTATGACCCGGGACATAGCCTACGAGCAGTACTTC.